Many counts were recorded for the clone carrying this T cell receptor beta chain. Its matching antigen is unknown. Cells sorted as Tregs were CD4+, CD25+ and CD127-/low. Full-length variable regions came from constant-region reverse primers plus semi-nested Nested Universal Primer A PCR. TCRdb re-called the 5' RACE reads with MiXCR, one entry per CDR3 protein. The sample lists 35,000 to 50,000 distinct CDR3 sequences, roughly 22% occurring once. Study results and caveats: The TCR gene usage of tumor memory CD4+ T cells clustered together with blood and lymph node memory CD4+ cells and with lymph node naive CD4+ cells. The larger-cohort validation was restricted to a single TCR beta V-J rearrangement rather than whole repertoires.

After removal of 3 bases from V and 6 bases from J, the junction contained 13 bases not matched to a gene. The germline gives CDR1 LGHNA, CDR2 YNFKEQ. This CDR3 is built from 17 residues. The rearrangement joins TRBV4-2 to TRBJ2-1, with 8 bases lining up with TRBD2. This clonotype originated in a female donor with breast cancer. Specimen: Tregs sorted from a lymph node. For the CDR3, the DNA is TGTGCCAGCAGCCAGGCCGGACTAGCTCAGAGGGGCAATGAGCAGTTCTTC. Its translation is CASSQAGLAQRGNEQFF.